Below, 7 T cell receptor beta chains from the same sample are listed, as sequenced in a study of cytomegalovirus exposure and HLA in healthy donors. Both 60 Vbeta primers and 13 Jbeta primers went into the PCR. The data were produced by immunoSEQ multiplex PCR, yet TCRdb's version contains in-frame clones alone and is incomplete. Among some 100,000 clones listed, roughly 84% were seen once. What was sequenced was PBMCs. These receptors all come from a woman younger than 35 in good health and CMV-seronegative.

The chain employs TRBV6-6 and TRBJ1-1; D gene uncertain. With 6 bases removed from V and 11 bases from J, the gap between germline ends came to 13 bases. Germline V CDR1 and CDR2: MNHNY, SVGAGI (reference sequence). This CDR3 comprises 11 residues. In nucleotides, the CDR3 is TGTGCCAGCAGCCTTCTCCGAGGGGCTTTCTTT. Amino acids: CASSLLRGAFF.

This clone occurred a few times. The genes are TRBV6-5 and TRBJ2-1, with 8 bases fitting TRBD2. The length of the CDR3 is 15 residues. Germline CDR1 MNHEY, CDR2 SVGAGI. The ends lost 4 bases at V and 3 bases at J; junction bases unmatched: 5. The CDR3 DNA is TGTGCCAGCAGTTTACTAGCGGAGAACTACAATGAGCAGTTCTTC. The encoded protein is CASSLLAENYNEQFF.

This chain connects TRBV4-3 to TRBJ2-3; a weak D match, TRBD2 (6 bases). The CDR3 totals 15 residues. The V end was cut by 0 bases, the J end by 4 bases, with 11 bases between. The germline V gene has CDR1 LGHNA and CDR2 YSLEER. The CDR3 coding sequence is TGCGCCAGCAGCCAAGAAGGCAGGGAGGCAGATACGCAGTATTTT. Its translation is CASSQEGREADTQYF.

The CDR3 DNA follows: TGTGCCAGCAGTATCAATCAGGGGATAGCCAAAAACATTCAGTACTTC. Translated: CASSINQGIAKNIQYF. The V gene is TRBV27, the J gene TRBJ2-4; a weak D match, TRBD1 (6 bases). This CDR3 region has 16 residues. The germline gives CDR1 MNHEY, CDR2 SMNVEV (reference sequence). Deletions cut 5 bases from V and 0 bases from J, with 14 bases between.

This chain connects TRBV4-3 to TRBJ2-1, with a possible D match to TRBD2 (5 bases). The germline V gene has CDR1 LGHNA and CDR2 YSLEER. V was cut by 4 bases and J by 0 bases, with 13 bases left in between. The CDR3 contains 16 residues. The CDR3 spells CASSPAAGSSYNEQFF. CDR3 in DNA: TGCGCCAGCAGCCCAGCCGCGGGTAGCTCCTACAATGAGCAGTTCTTC.

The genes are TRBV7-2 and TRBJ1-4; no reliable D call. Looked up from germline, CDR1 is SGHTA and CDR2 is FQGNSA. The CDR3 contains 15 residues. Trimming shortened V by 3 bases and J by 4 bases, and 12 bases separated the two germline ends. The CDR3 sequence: CASSLAGLVNEKLFF. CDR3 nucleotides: TGTGCCAGCAGCTTGGCCGGACTGGTTAATGAAAAACTGTTTTTT.

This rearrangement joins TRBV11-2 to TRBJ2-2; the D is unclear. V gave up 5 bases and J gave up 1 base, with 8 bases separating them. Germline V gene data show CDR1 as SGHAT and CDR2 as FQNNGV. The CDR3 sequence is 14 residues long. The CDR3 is CASSPTRNTGELFF. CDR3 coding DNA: TGTGCCAGCAGCCCAACGAGGAACACCGGGGAGCTGTTTTTT. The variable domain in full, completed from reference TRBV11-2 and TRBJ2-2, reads EAGVAQSPRYKIIEKRQSVAFWCNPISGHATLYWYQQILGQGPKLLIQFQNNGVVDDSQLPKDRFSAERLKGVDSTLKIQPAKLEDSAVYLCASSPTRNTGELFFGEGSRLTVL.